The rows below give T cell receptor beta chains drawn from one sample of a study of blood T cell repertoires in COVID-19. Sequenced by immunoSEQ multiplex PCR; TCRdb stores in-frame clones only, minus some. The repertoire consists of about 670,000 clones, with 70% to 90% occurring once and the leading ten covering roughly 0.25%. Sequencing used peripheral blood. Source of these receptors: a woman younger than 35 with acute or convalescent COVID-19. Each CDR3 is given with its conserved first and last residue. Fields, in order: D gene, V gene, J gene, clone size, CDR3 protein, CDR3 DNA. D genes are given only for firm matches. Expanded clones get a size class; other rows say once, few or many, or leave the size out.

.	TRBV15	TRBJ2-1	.	CATSRDRSAVNEQFF	TGTGCCACCAGCAGAGATAGATCTGCGGTCAATGAGCAGTTCTTC
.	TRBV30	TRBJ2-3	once	CAWTPERFSLADTQYF	TGTGCCTGGACCCCTGAGAGGTTTAGTTTAGCAGATACGCAGTATTTT
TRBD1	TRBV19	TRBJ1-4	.	CASSIGGQQNEKLFF	TGTGCCAGTAGTATAGGGGGACAGCAGAATGAAAAACTGTTTTTT
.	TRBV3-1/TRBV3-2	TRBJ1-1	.	CASSPWAANTEAFF	TGTGCCAGCAGTCCTTGGGCCGCTAACACTGAAGCTTTCTTT
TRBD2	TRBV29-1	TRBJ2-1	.	CSVEDPGGLYNEQFF	TGCAGCGTTGAAGATCCGGGGGGGCTATACAATGAGCAGTTCTTC
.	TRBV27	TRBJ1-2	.	CASSLKRDWGRFPYGYTF	TGTGCCAGCAGTTTAAAGAGAGATTGGGGGCGGTTCCCCTATGGCTACACCTTC
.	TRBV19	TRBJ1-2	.	CASRDANGVANYGYTF	TGTGCCAGCCGCGACGCCAACGGGGTCGCTAACTATGGCTACACCTTC
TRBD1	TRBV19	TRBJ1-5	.	CASSFGTGVNQPQHF	TGTGCCAGTAGTTTCGGGACAGGGGTCAATCAGCCCCAGCATTTT
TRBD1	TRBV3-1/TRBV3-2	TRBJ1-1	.	CASSQSGGGTEAFF	TGTGCCAGCAGCCAATCAGGGGGAGGTACTGAAGCTTTCTTT
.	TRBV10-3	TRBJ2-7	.	CAISDLDIYEQYF	TGTGCCATCAGTGACCTTGACATCTACGAGCAGTACTTC
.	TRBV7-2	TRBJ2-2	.	CASSLVLGGTGELFF	TGTGCCAGCAGCTTAGTTCTAGGCGGCACCGGGGAGCTGTTTTTT
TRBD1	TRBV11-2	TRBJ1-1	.	CASSFGQGGTEAFF	TGTGCCAGCAGCTTCGGACAGGGCGGCACTGAAGCTTTCTTT
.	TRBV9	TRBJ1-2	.	CASTREDYGYTF	TGTGCCAGCACAAGGGAGGACTATGGCTACACCTTC
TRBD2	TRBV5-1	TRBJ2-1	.	CASSFREAGETNEQFF	TGCGCCAGCAGCTTTAGGGAAGCGGGGGAGACTAATGAGCAGTTCTTC
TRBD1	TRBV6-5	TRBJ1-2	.	CASSRQGVRGDGYTF	TGTGCCAGCAGTCGACAGGGGGTACGCGGTGACGGCTACACCTTC
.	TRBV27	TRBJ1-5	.	CASSPGTTSQPQHF	TGTGCCAGCAGTCCGGGGACAACCTCTCAGCCCCAGCATTTT
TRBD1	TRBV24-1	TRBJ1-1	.	CATRQGPLNTEAFF	TGTGCCACTAGACAGGGGCCATTGAACACTGAAGCTTTCTTT
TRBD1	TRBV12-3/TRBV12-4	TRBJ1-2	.	CASRGQGGGYTF	TGTGCCAGCAGAGGACAGGGTGGTGGCTACACCTTC
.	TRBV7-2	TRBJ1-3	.	CASSLQAGLGNTIYF	TGTGCCAGCAGCTTACAGGCAGGATTAGGAAACACCATATATTTT
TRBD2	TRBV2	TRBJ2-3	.	CASKLAGATDTQYF	TGTGCCAGCAAGCTAGCGGGGGCGACAGATACGCAGTATTTT
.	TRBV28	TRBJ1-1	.	CASRPAAPTGIEAFF	TGTGCCAGCAGACCCGCCGCCCCAACAGGTATTGAAGCTTTCTTT
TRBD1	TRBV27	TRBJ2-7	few	CASRDRGTYEQYF	TGTGCCAGCAGGGACAGGGGAACCTACGAGCAGTACTTC
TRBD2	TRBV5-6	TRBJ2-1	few	CASSPRTSGGAYNEQFF	TGTGCCAGCAGCCCCCGGACTAGCGGGGGGGCCTACAATGAGCAGTTCTTC
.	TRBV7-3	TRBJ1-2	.	CASSLRGAHYGYTF	TGTGCCAGCAGCCTCAGGGGTGCTCACTATGGCTACACCTTC
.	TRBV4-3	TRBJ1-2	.	CASSQGVYGYTF	TGCGCCAGCAGCCAAGGAGTATATGGCTACACCTTC
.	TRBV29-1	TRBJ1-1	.	CSVGQGKDAFF	TGCAGCGTTGGGCAGGGCAAAGACGCTTTCTTT
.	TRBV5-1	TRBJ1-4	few	CASSLKLGSEKLFF	TGCGCCAGCAGCTTGAAGCTGGGGAGTGAAAAACTGTTTTTT
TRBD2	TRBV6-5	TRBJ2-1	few	CASTPFPGLNNEQFF	TGTGCCAGCACGCCGTTCCCGGGACTAAACAATGAGCAGTTCTTC
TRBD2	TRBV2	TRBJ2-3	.	CASTDPRTSGGTDTQYF	TGTGCCAGCACTGACCCCCGGACTAGCGGGGGCACAGATACGCAGTATTTT
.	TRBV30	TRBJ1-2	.	CAWTDPGGYGYTF	TGTGCCTGGACGGATCCCGGGGGATATGGCTACACCTTC
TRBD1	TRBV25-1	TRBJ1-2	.	CASRDRGSYGYTF	TGTGCCAGCAGGGACAGGGGGTCCTATGGCTACACCTTC
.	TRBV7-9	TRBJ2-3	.	CASSPQGGASSTDTQYF	TGTGCCAGCAGCCCCCAGGGCGGGGCCTCTAGCACAGATACGCAGTATTTT
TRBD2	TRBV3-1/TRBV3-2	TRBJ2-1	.	CASSQLAGVYNEQFF	TGTGCCAGCAGCCAACTAGCGGGGGTTTACAATGAGCAGTTCTTC
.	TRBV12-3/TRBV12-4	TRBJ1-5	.	CASSKVQGQPQHF	TGTGCCAGCAGCAAGGTACAGGGCCAGCCCCAGCATTTT
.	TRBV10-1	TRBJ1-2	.	CASSESGRDKPYGYTF	TGCGCCAGCAGTGAGTCCGGCCGGGACAAGCCCTATGGCTACACCTTC
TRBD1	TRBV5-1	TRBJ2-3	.	CASSSRTGSTDTQYF	TGCGCCAGCAGCTCACGGACAGGGAGCACAGATACGCAGTATTTT
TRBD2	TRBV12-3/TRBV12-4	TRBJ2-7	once	CASRSGETYEQYF	TGTGCCAGCAGGAGCGGGGAGACCTACGAGCAGTACTTC
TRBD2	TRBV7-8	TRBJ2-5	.	CASSLAGLAEQETQYF	TGTGCCAGCAGCTTAGCGGGACTAGCGGAGCAAGAGACCCAGTACTTC
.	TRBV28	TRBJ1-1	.	CASGPDTEAFF	TGTGCCAGCGGGCCCGATACTGAAGCTTTCTTT
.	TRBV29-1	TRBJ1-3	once	CSVVWQGYSGNTIYF	TGCAGCGTTGTCTGGCAGGGCTACTCTGGAAACACCATATATTTT
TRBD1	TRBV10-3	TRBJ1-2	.	CAIRPGTGDGYTF	TGTGCCATCAGGCCCGGGACAGGGGATGGCTACACCTTC
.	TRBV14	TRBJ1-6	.	CASSQTGIIYNSPLHF	TGTGCCAGCAGCCAGACAGGAATCATCTATAATTCACCCCTCCACTTT
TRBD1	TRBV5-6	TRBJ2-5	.	CASSAGTGLLYF	TGTGCCAGCAGCGCCGGGACAGGTCTACTGTACTTC
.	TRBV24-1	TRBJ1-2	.	CATSVGAGYGYTF	TGTGCCACCAGTGTAGGGGCGGGGTATGGCTACACCTTC
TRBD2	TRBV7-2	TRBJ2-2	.	CASSLLSGGTGELFF	TGTGCCAGCAGCTTATTGAGCGGGGGGACCGGGGAGCTGTTTTTT
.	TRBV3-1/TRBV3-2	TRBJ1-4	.	CASSQGSGLYKRNEKLFF	TGTGCCAGCAGCCAGGGTTCGGGACTCTACAAAAGGAATGAAAAACTGTTTTTT
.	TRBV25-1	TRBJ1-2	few	CASSEKTGPYGYTF	TGTGCCAGCAGTGAAAAAACAGGGCCCTACGGCTACACCTTC
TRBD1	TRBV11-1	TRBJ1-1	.	CASRPYRGRGEAFF	TGTGCCAGCAGACCATACAGGGGACGTGGTGAAGCTTTCTTT
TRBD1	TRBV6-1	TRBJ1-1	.	CASSEAPGGRAFF	TGTGCCAGCAGTGAAGCTCCAGGGGGGCGAGCTTTCTTT
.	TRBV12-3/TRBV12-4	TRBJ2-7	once	CASSLEQGYEQYF	TGTGCCAGCAGTTTAGAACAGGGCTACGAGCAGTACTTC
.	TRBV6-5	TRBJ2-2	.	CASSYGGGTVELFF	TGTGCCAGCAGTTACGGTGGGGGGACGGTGGAGCTGTTTTTT
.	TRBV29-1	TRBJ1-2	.	CSVDGAGLYGYTF	TGCAGCGTTGATGGTGCAGGGTTGTATGGCTACACCTTC
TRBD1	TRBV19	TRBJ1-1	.	CASLIPGQGRHEAFF	TGTGCCAGTCTCATTCCGGGACAGGGAAGGCATGAAGCTTTCTTT
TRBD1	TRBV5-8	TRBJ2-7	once	CASSRTGYAYEQYF	TGTGCCAGCAGTCGGACAGGATACGCCTACGAGCAGTACTTC
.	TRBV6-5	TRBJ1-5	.	CASSDNWGNQPQHF	TGTGCCAGCAGCGACAATTGGGGCAATCAGCCCCAGCATTTT
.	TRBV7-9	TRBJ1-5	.	CASSPGTQVVPQHF	TGTGCCAGCAGCCCCGGGACTCAGGTGGTGCCCCAGCATTTT
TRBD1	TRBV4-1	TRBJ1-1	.	CASSLGQVNTEAFF	TGCGCCAGCAGCCTGGGACAGGTGAACACTGAAGCTTTCTTT
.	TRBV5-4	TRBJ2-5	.	CASSLEGFRLQNLQETQYF	TGTGCCAGCAGCTTGGAGGGGTTTCGGTTACAAAACCTCCAAGAGACCCAGTACTTC
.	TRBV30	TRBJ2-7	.	CAWSIASYEQYF	TGTGCCTGGAGTATAGCTTCCTACGAGCAGTACTTC